This entry lists 27 T cell receptor beta chains sequenced from one sample in a study of blood T cell repertoires in COVID-19. Method: immunoSEQ multiplex PCR; TCRdb's copy keeps in-frame clones and lacks some. The sample yields 120,000 or so clones, approximately 87% seen once. The sequenced sample consisted of peripheral blood. These receptors came from a woman between 45 and 60 years old with acute or convalescent COVID-19.

The chain links TRBV7-2 to TRBJ1-4; D is ambiguous. This CDR3 comprises 13 residues. V was shortened by 2 bases and J by 11 bases, with 12 bases between the two germline ends. Germline loops: CDR1 SGHTA, CDR2 FQGNSA. This chain's CDR3 is CASSLTQVGKLFF. CDR3 DNA sequence: TGTGCCAGCAGCTTAACCCAAGTCGGGAAACTGTTTTTT.

J is TRBJ2-3 and V is TRBV7-3, with a tentative D call TRBD2 (6 bases). V lost 2 bases and J 3 bases, leaving 9 bases between the germline ends. Looked up from germline, CDR1 is SGHTA and CDR2 is FQGTGA. The CDR3 contains 14 residues. The CDR3 sequence is CASSLYSGTDTQYF. The CDR3 DNA reads as TGTGCCAGCAGCTTATATAGCGGAACAGATACGCAGTATTTT.

The chain has TRBV5-6 and TRBJ1-1; D is unclear. Germline loops: CDR1 SGHDT, CDR2 YYEEEE. V shed 0 bases and J shed 1 base, with 13 bases lying between them. The CDR3 is made up of 16 amino acids. CDR3 nucleotides: TGTGCCAGCAGCTTGGGGATACAGAATGAGAACACTGAAGCTTTCTTT. Translated: CASSLGIQNENTEAFF.

This chain joins TRBV19 and TRBJ1-5; no reliable D call. CDR1 is LNHDA, CDR2 SQIVND, per germline (reference sequence). V gave up 5 bases and J gave up 3 bases, with 8 bases separating them. There are 13 residues in the CDR3. CDR3 amino acids: CASSWQINQPQHF. The CDR3 DNA is TGTGCCAGTAGTTGGCAGATCAATCAGCCCCAGCATTTT. The variable domain in full, completed from reference TRBV19 and TRBJ1-5, reads DGGITQSPKYLFRKEGQNVTLSCEQNLNHDAMYWYRQDPGQGLRLIYYSQIVNDFQKGDIAEGYSVSREKKESFPLTVTSAQKNPTAFYLCASSWQINQPQHFGDGTRLSIL.

In DNA, the CDR3 is TGCGCCAGCAGGAGGGAGGGTGGCGAGCAGTACTTC. Its protein is CASRREGGEQYF. The chain couples TRBV5-1 to TRBJ2-7, with TRBD2 matching over 7 bases. Looked up from germline, CDR1 is SGHRS and CDR2 is YFSETQ. The CDR3 has 12 amino acids. V was clipped by 5 bases and J by 6 bases; unmatched bases: 5.

The V gene is TRBV12-3 or TRBV12-4, the J gene TRBJ1-1; TRBD1 is a possible D gene (6 bases). V lost 6 bases, J lost 6 bases, and 11 bases lay in between. This CDR3 spans 12 amino acids. CDR3 sequence: CASSRDIAEAFF. As DNA, the CDR3 is TGTGCCAGCAGCCGGGACATCGCTGAAGCTTTCTTT.

The chain's CDR3 is CASSSEGQRVTEAFF. CDR3 in DNA: TGCGCCAGCAGCTCCGAGGGACAGAGAGTCACTGAAGCTTTCTTT. The chain joins TRBV5-1 to TRBJ1-1; 7 bases map to TRBD1. The germline CDR1 and CDR2 sequences are SGHRS and YFSETQ. This CDR3 spans 15 amino acids. V gave up 3 bases and J gave up 4 bases; unmatched junction bases: 9.

V is TRBV27 and J is TRBJ2-4; D remains ambiguous. V was cut by 3 bases and J by 5 bases, with 8 bases left in between. The CDR3 has 13 amino acids. Germline V lookup: CDR1 MNHEY, CDR2 SMNVEV (reference sequence). This chain's CDR3 is CASSLQFENIQYF. The CDR3 nucleotides are TGTGCCAGCAGTTTGCAGTTTGAAAACATTCAGTACTTC.

The chain joins TRBV30 to TRBJ1-2, with 11 nucleotides matching TRBD1. The CDR3 consists of 13 residues. In germline, CDR1 is GTSNPN, CDR2 SVGIG (reference sequence). V lost 0 bases, J lost 8 bases, and 2 bases stayed unmatched. CDR3 bases: TGTGCCTGGAGTGTGGACAGGGGGCGAGGCTACACCTTC. This gives the protein CAWSVDRGRGYTF.

This clone was seen a single time. The V and J genes are TRBV18 and TRBJ2-3, with TRBD1 as a possible D gene (6 bases). CDR1 is KGHSH and CDR2 is LQKENI in the germline V gene. This CDR3 spans 15 amino acids. V was clipped by 2 bases and J by 0 bases, with 9 bases between them. Written as DNA, the CDR3 is TGTGCCAGCTCACCAAGGACAGCCAGCACAGATACGCAGTATTTT. It codes for CASSPRTASTDTQYF.

The J gene is TRBJ1-1, the V gene TRBV10-3; tentatively, D is TRBD1 (5 bases). CDR1 is ENHRY, CDR2 SYGVKD, per germline. V shed 3 bases and J shed 1 base, with 12 bases lying between them. The CDR3 consists of 15 residues. The CDR3 DNA is TGTGCCATCAGTGAAAAGGGGATAGGGAACACTGAAGCTTTCTTT. Translated: CAISEKGIGNTEAFF.

This clone has a handful of counts. The chain's CDR3 is CANLRYNEQFF. Written as DNA, the CDR3 is TGTGCCAATCTTCGCTACAATGAGCAGTTCTTC. The rearrangement uses TRBV2 and TRBJ2-1; D gene unclear. Trimming left V 10 bases short and J 3 bases short, with 7 bases between. The CDR3 has 11 amino acids. The germline gives CDR1 SNHLY, CDR2 FYNNEI.

This sequence joins TRBV10-3 and TRBJ1-2; perhaps TRBD1 as D (5 bases). The CDR3 is 15 residues long. Germline loops: CDR1 ENHRY, CDR2 SYGVKD. V gave up 7 bases and J gave up 4 bases, with 19 bases separating them. CDR3: CAITPLTGALYGYTF. DNA for the CDR3: TGTGCCATCACCCCCTTAACAGGAGCCCTCTATGGCTACACCTTC.

The gene calls are TRBV20-1 and TRBJ2-1; tentatively, D is TRBD2 (5 bases). The CDR3 is 16 residues long. The V gene's germline CDR1 is DFQATT and CDR2 SNEGSKA (reference sequence). The germline V and J ends were trimmed by 3 bases and 1 base, with 16 bases remaining between them. CDR3 coding DNA: TGCAGTGCTAGTATTTTAGAGGGCGGATCCTACAATGAGCAGTTCTTC. It specifies CSASILEGGSYNEQFF.

This sequence joins TRBV18 and TRBJ2-7, with D uncertain. Germline lookup yields CDR1 KGHSH and CDR2 LQKENI. Trimming took off 7 bases at V and 2 bases at J, with 12 bases between the two ends. The CDR3 runs to 13 residues. In nucleotides, the CDR3 is TGTGCCAGCTGGCAAGACTCGGCCTACGAGCAGTACTTC. It encodes CASWQDSAYEQYF.

This clone appeared once. The chain recombines TRBV5-4 with TRBJ1-2; 7 bases are a match to TRBD1. Germline loops: CDR1 SGHNT, CDR2 YYREEE (reference sequence). The CDR3 runs to 16 residues. V was pared by 1 base and J by 5 bases, with 11 bases of the junction left unmatched. The CDR3 protein is CASSLRGTALGYGYTF. CDR3 sequence (DNA): TGTGCCAGCAGCTTGAGAGGGACAGCGCTGGGGTATGGCTACACCTTC.

With respect to this clone: Additional DNA sequences in this sample encode the identical CDR3. The V gene is TRBV5-1, the J gene TRBJ1-1; 7 bases fit TRBD1. This CDR3 is 14 amino acids long. Germline CDR1 reads SGHRS; CDR2 reads YFSETQ. V dropped 0 bases and J dropped 3; count of bases not matched to a gene: 2. CDR3 nucleotides: TGCGCCAGCAGCTTGGGCAGGGGGGACACTGAAGCTTTCTTT. Translation: CASSLGRGDTEAFF.

This rearrangement joins TRBV6-2 or TRBV6-3 to TRBJ2-2; 8 bases are a match to TRBD1. Per germline, CDR1 MNHEY and CDR2 SVGEGT. With V trimmed by 5 bases and J by 4 bases, 3 bases remained unmatched. The CDR3 runs 14 residues. CDR3 in DNA: TGTGCCAGCAGTAAACAGGGGGGCACCGGGGAGCTGTTTTTT. Translated: CASSKQGGTGELFF.

V gene TRBV27 combines with J gene TRBJ1-6; the D is unclear. CDR3 size: 15 residues. Germline assignment: CDR1 MNHEY and CDR2 SMNVEV (reference sequence). The V end was cut by 2 bases, the J end by 2 bases, with 7 bases between. CDR3 amino acids: CASSLGGTYNSPLHF. The CDR3 bases are TGTGCCAGCAGTTTAGGAGGTACCTATAATTCACCCCTCCACTTT.

This clone was seen once. This chain links TRBV4-1 with TRBJ2-1; 7 bases align to TRBD2. Germline V gene data show CDR1 as MGHRA and CDR2 as YSYEKL. Trimming at V came to 2 bases and at J to 2 bases, leaving 6 bases not matched to a gene. This CDR3 region has 16 residues. DNA of the CDR3: TGCGCCAGCAGCCAACCCGGGGGGTTCGCCTACAATGAGCAGTTCTTC. This encodes CASSQPGGFAYNEQFF.

The chain employs TRBV19 and TRBJ1-2; D uncertain. This CDR3 has 15 residues. The germline gives CDR1 LNHDA, CDR2 SQIVND (reference sequence). V dropped 1 base and J dropped 2 bases, with 11 bases sitting between them. The CDR3 sequence: CASSIGSNSNYGYTF. The DNA for the CDR3 is TGTGCCAGTAGTATAGGCAGTAATTCCAACTATGGCTACACCTTC.

The chain combines TRBV19 with TRBJ2-7; 14 bases are a match to TRBD2. The CDR3 runs to 16 residues. The ends lost 5 bases at V and 4 bases at J; junction bases unmatched: 7. The germline CDR1 and CDR2 sequences are LNHDA and SQIVND (reference sequence). CDR3 protein: CASSWGLAGEVYEQYF. The CDR3 region has the DNA TGTGCCAGTAGTTGGGGACTAGCGGGAGAGGTATACGAGCAGTACTTC.

This clone has just one count. This chain joins TRBV30 and TRBJ2-1; no definite D call. The V gene lost 4 bases and the J gene lost 7 bases, with 17 bases spanning the gap. The CDR3 is made up of 14 amino acids. Germline lookup yields CDR1 GTSNPN and CDR2 SVGIG (reference sequence). Here the CDR3 reads CAWNRVLRSNEQFF. CDR3 DNA: TGTGCCTGGAACAGAGTGCTCAGAAGTAATGAGCAGTTCTTC.

V is TRBV10-1 and J is TRBJ2-3; 10 nucleotides match TRBD2. The trim removed 5 bases at V and 4 bases at J, leaving 6 bases unmatched. CDR1 is WNHNN and CDR2 is SYGVQD in the germline V gene (reference sequence). The CDR3 sequence is 15 residues long. CDR3 DNA: TGCGCCAGCAGTCAAATAGCGGGAGGAGCAGATACGCAGTATTTT. This translates into CASSQIAGGADTQYF.

The rearrangement joins TRBV7-2 to TRBJ1-1; TRBD1 agrees at 7 bases. The J segment lost 0 bases and the V segment lost 2 bases, leaving 9 bases of the junction unmatched. The CDR3 is made up of 17 amino acids. Germline-derived CDR1 and CDR2 are SGHTA and FQGNSA. DNA of the CDR3: TGTGCCAGCAGCTTAATTGGGACCGGGACAGTGAACACTGAAGCTTTCTTT. Its protein product is CASSLIGTGTVNTEAFF.

This chain uses TRBV3-1 (or the pseudogene TRBV3-2) with TRBJ1-3; D might be TRBD1 (5 bases). The germline V gene has CDR1 LGHDT and CDR2 YNNKEL (reference sequence). Trimming cost V 9 bases and J 0 bases, with 12 bases left between them. The CDR3 runs to 14 residues. In DNA form, the CDR3 reads TGTGCCAGTACAGACAGCCACTCTGGAAACACCATATATTTT. This encodes CASTDSHSGNTIYF.

The V and J genes are TRBV29-1 and TRBJ1-1; 12 nucleotides match TRBD1. Per the germline V gene, CDR1 is SQVTM and CDR2 is ANQGSEA. The CDR3 totals 14 residues. Trimming removed 5 bases from V and 5 bases from J; junction bases left unmatched: 6. In DNA, the CDR3 is TGCAGCGTTCGGGACAGGGGGCCGGGGACTGAAGCTTTCTTT. Its protein product is CSVRDRGPGTEAFF.